This T cell receptor (beta chain) is drawn from a study of STAT5B mutations in CD4+ large granular lymphocyte leukemia. Sequencing was at survey level. As originally analysed: Lowest detectable productive clonotype frequency was 2.59 x 10-5. Sequenced by immunoSEQ multiplex PCR; TCRdb stores in-frame clones only, minus some. The DNA gave D and trimming, while V, J and clone size come from that table. The repertoire holds about 34,000 clones, with approximately 69% as singletons. Germline V gene data show CDR1 as SGHTA and CDR2 as FQGNSA. The V gene lost 3 bases and the J gene lost 2 bases, with 11 bases spanning the gap. The CDR3 contains 15 residues.

The genes are TRBV7-2 and TRBJ2-1; the D gene is possibly TRBD1 (5 bases). Sequences were obtained from CD4+ T cells from blood buffy coats. This receptor was obtained from a human donor in good health. DNA for the CDR3: TGTGCCAGCAGCTTCAGGGATACTACCTACAATGAGCAGTTCTTC. Protein sequence: CASSFRDTTYNEQFF.